This passage covers 10 T cell receptor beta chains from one sample sequenced in a study of CD8 T cells in ankylosing spondylitis. TCRdb used MiXCR to reprocess the 5' RACE reads, holding one entry per CDR3 protein. Here the sample spans roughly 150,000 distinct CDR3 sequences, 30% to 35% being singletons. Input material: synovial fluid, either unsorted or a sorted T cell fraction (not recorded which). The receptors shown here come from a male donor with ankylosing spondylitis.

This clonotype was counted only a few times. This chain joins TRBV5-1 and TRBJ2-5, with D possibly matching TRBD1 (5 bases). Germline V gene sequence: CDR1 SGHRS, CDR2 YFSETQ. The CDR3 length is 13 residues. The ends were cut back, 0 bases at V and 4 bases at J, with 7 bases in the middle. The CDR3 sequence is CASSLARGETQYF. The CDR3 DNA reads as TGCGCCAGCAGCTTGGCTAGGGGAGAGACCCAGTACTTC.

This clonotype was observed many times. The chain couples TRBV27 to TRBJ1-5, with TRBD1 as a possible D gene (6 bases). Germline CDR1 reads MNHEY; CDR2 reads SMNVEV (reference sequence). CDR3 length: 18 amino acids. Trimming pared 6 bases from V and 0 bases from J, leaving 21 bases between. The chain's CDR3 is CASRPRGAGIYSNQPQHF. The CDR3 DNA reads TGTGCCAGCAGGCCCCGGGGGGCGGGGATATATAGCAATCAGCCCCAGCATTTT.

This clonotype showed up just a few times. The chain couples TRBV12-3 or TRBV12-4 to TRBJ2-7; D might be TRBD1 or TRBD2, each matching 5 bases. The CDR3 totals 11 residues. V lost 8 bases to trimming and J lost 4 bases, with 9 bases between them. The CDR3: CASAWGYEQYF. CDR3 sequence (DNA): TGTGCCAGCGCCTGGGGGTACGAGCAGTACTTC.

This clonotype was observed at least ten times. This chain connects TRBV20-1 to TRBJ1-2; unclear D gene. Germline CDR1 DFQATT, CDR2 SNEGSKA (reference sequence). The V and J ends lost 1 base and 7 bases respectively, with 13 bases between them. This CDR3 spans 13 amino acids. The CDR3, as DNA: TGCAGTGCTAGAGGAGGACTTAGTGGTGGCTACACCTTC. Translating it yields CSARGGLSGGYTF.

This chain links TRBV5-1 with TRBJ2-3, with D hard to call. The CDR3 loop spans 14 amino acids. Germline V gene data show CDR1 as SGHRS and CDR2 as YFSETQ. Trimming removed 1 base from V and 4 bases from J, with 10 bases in between. In DNA, the CDR3 is TGCGCCAGCAGCTTGACCACGGACCCAGATACGCAGTATTTT. The encoded protein is CASSLTTDPDTQYF.

The CDR3 DNA is TGTGCCAGCGGTGTAAGGAGTTCCTACGAGCAGTACTTC. Its protein is CASGVRSSYEQYF. V usage is TRBV28 and J usage is TRBJ2-7, with D uncertain. CDR3 length: 13 amino acids. In germline, CDR1 is MDHEN, CDR2 SYDVKM. V dropped 8 bases and J dropped 1 base, with 12 bases sitting between them.

This clonotype was counted between two and nine times. This chain links TRBV9 with TRBJ2-3; D may be TRBD2 (5 bases). V was shortened by 4 bases and J by 2 bases, with 17 bases between the two germline ends. CDR1 is SGDLS, CDR2 YYNGEE, per germline. CDR3 length equals 16 residues. For the CDR3, the DNA is TGTGCCAGCAGCCCCACGGTGGGAGCTGCCACAGATACGCAGTATTTT. Its protein is CASSPTVGAATDTQYF.

V and J are TRBV29-1 and TRBJ2-6, with 7 bases that match TRBD1. V shed 6 bases, J shed 1 base, and the junction held 6 bases outside the gene matches. The CDR3 runs to 15 residues. CDR1 SQVTM and CDR2 ANQGSEA come from the germline V gene. This CDR3 reads CSVRGQDSGANVLTF. For the CDR3, the DNA is TGCAGCGTGAGGGGGCAGGATTCTGGGGCCAACGTCCTGACTTTC.

The chain employs TRBV7-2 and TRBJ1-2; 8 nucleotides align to TRBD1. The ends lost 1 base at V and 1 base at J; junction bases unmatched: 8. The CDR3 loop spans 17 amino acids. Germline CDR1 reads SGHTA; CDR2 reads FQGNSA. DNA of the CDR3: TGTGCCAGCAGCTTAGTGGTGGGGACAGGACTTAACTATGGCTACACCTTC. As protein: CASSLVVGTGLNYGYTF.

V and J are TRBV20-1 and TRBJ2-5; weak D call: TRBD2 (7 bases). This CDR3 has 11 residues. Germline CDR1 reads DFQATT; CDR2 reads SNEGSKA (reference sequence). Trimming took off 8 bases at V and 5 bases at J, with 12 bases between the two ends. The CDR3 DNA reads as TGCAGTCAAGGGGGGGCGGAGACCCAGTACTTC. This sequence encodes CSQGGAETQYF.